This T cell receptor (beta chain) was profiled in a study of blood T cell repertoires in COVID-19. On the study more broadly: T cells, B-cell-depleted T cells, or PBMCs supplied cDNA or gDNA.

Germline V gives CDR1 MNHEY, CDR2 SVGAGI. The CDR3 is 13 amino acids. V was clipped by 9 bases and J by 9 bases, with 15 bases between them. Produced via immunoSEQ multiplex PCR; TCRdb's table is partial and in-frame only. The sample lists 170,000 or so clones, approximately 83% occurring once. The chain recombines TRBV6-5 with TRBJ1-6; no firm D call. The source material was peripheral blood. This clonotype was sampled from a woman in her thirties or forties with COVID-19, enrolled during active disease. CDR3 amino acids: CARSWPPGSPLHF. The DNA for the CDR3 is TGTGCCAGGAGCTGGCCACCAGGTTCACCCCTCCACTTT.